This T cell receptor beta chain derives from a study of CD8+CD57+ T cells in acquired aplastic anemia. Study results and caveats: Patients and controls shared some 30 CD8+ CDR3 sequences.

Individuals selected for sequencing had exhibited CD8+CD57+ cell expansion on flow cytometry. Genomic DNA was employed as the template in profiling TCR beta VDJ and CDR3. TCRdb analysed the reads with MiXCR anew, one entry per CDR3 protein. This sample has 150,000 to 200,000 distinct CDR3 sequences, with less than 50% found just once. CDR1 and CDR2 from the germline V gene are LGHNA and YNFKEQ. J lost 7 bases, V lost 3 bases, and 8 bases had no gene match. This CDR3 is 14 amino acids long. This clonotype was counted many times. Its antigen remains unidentified. The chain links TRBV4-2 to TRBJ1-1; 7 bases align to TRBD1. The sequence came from a human donor with aplastic anemia. The sequenced sample consisted of sorted CD4+, CD8+, or CD8+CD57+ T cells (not recorded which) from PBMCs. The DNA for the CDR3 is TGTGCCAGCAGCCAGGACCGGGACAGTTTTGAAGCTTTCTTT. Amino acids: CASSQDRDSFEAFF.